This TCR beta chain was identified in a study of blood T cell repertoires in COVID-19. Whole-study context: The samples span acute and convalescent COVID-19 from the United States, Italy and Spain. T cells, B-cell-depleted T cells, or PBMCs supplied cDNA or gDNA.

Enrollment of patients from Seattle took place during active infection, with longitudinal follow-up. In the authors' workflow: Reference gene primer amplification in the assay estimated nucleated cell counts. The table came from immunoSEQ multiplex PCR; TCRdb's copy has only in-frame clones and leaves some out. D and trimming were read from the DNA, whereas the V and J calls and clone size are those reported in that table. The table lists around 60,000 clones, 80% to 85% of them singletons. Germline V gene sequence: CDR1 ENHRY, CDR2 SYGVKD. The CDR3 covers 17 residues. V lost 6 bases and J lost 2; bases outside the gene matches: 7.

This chain links TRBV10-3 with TRBJ2-3, with 14 bases identical to TRBD2. The sample taken for sequencing was peripheral blood. The receptor comes from a man between 60 and 70 years old with COVID-19, enrolled during active disease. CDR3 in amino acids: CAISPGTSGSPTDTQYF. The CDR3, as DNA: TGTGCCATCAGCCCCGGGACTAGCGGGAGCCCCACAGATACGCAGTATTTT.